These 18 T cell receptor beta chains were sequenced from one sample in a study of shared clonotypes between healthy human individuals. CD45RO-negative, CCR7-selected cells formed the naive CD8 fraction, which excluded terminally differentiated effector memory CD45RA+ cells. Sequencing used immunoSEQ multiplex PCR; TCRdb keeps in-frame clones, though not all of them. Among around 1.9 million clones, 93% were seen once, and the ten largest hold more than 1.5%. Sample: naive CD8+ T cells from PBMCs. All receptors derive from a man between 18 and 29 years old in good health. Some clones in this sample may be carry-over from other donors' samples.

The table lists this clone with a count of one. This chain links TRBV11-2 with TRBJ2-4, with a weak D call TRBD2 (6 bases). Trimming removed 5 bases at V and 0 bases at J, with 23 bases between. Germline loops: CDR1 SGHAT, CDR2 FQNNGV. The CDR3 is made up of 19 amino acids. DNA of the CDR3: TGTGCCAGCAGCGCCTTTAGGAGGGTGACACAAAGAGCCAAAAACATTCAGTACTTC. It encodes CASSAFRRVTQRAKNIQYF.

As concerns this clone: The same CDR3 arises from other DNA sequences in this sample as well. The chain employs TRBV5-1 and TRBJ2-7; 9 bases match TRBD1. Germline CDR1 and CDR2: SGHRS and YFSETQ. V was pared by 0 bases and J by 2 bases, with 3 bases of the junction left unmatched. The CDR3 is 15 residues long. This CDR3 is CASSLEGQGTYEQYF. DNA of the CDR3: TGCGCCAGCAGCTTGGAGGGACAGGGAACCTACGAGCAGTACTTC.

This clone was seen a single time. The chain carries TRBV11-2 and TRBJ2-1; D uncertain. This CDR3 comprises 14 residues. CDR1 and CDR2 (germline): SGHAT, FQNNGV. Trimming shortened V by 5 bases and J by 0 bases, and 8 bases separated the two germline ends. The CDR3, as DNA: TGTGCCAGCAGCGAACAGAGCTCCTACAATGAGCAGTTCTTC. Its protein is CASSEQSSYNEQFF.

The genes are TRBV7-9 and TRBJ2-7, with 7 bases matching TRBD1. Germline-derived CDR1 and CDR2 are SEHNR and FQNEAQ (reference sequence). This CDR3 has 15 residues. After removal of 5 bases from V and 3 bases from J, the junction contained 10 bases not matched to a gene. The CDR3 reads CASSPTGTAIYEQYF. The CDR3, as DNA: TGTGCCAGCAGCCCTACCGGGACAGCGATCTACGAGCAGTACTTC.

The gene calls are TRBV9 and TRBJ2-7; D may be TRBD1 or TRBD2 (5 bases each). Per germline, CDR1 SGDLS and CDR2 YYNGEE. V shed 3 bases and J shed 4 bases, with 17 bases lying between them. This CDR3 is built from 15 residues. The CDR3 reads CASSEPTRGVYEQYF. In nucleotides, the CDR3 is TGTGCCAGCAGCGAACCGACGAGGGGAGTGTACGAGCAGTACTTC.

The V and J genes are TRBV9 and TRBJ1-5; 10 nucleotides match TRBD1. Germline V gene data show CDR1 as SGDLS and CDR2 as YYNGEE. The V segment lost 3 bases and the J segment 9 bases; nucleotides outside the gene matches: 9. The CDR3 sequence is 15 residues long. CDR3 sequence (DNA): TGTGCCAGCAGCGCTTTTGACAGGGGGCCGGGGCCCCAGCATTTT. It translates to CASSAFDRGPGPQHF.

Worth noting for this clone: Additional DNA sequences in this sample encode the identical CDR3. The chain couples TRBV29-1 to TRBJ1-2, with a weak D call TRBD1 (6 bases). CDR3 length: 12 residues. Looked up from germline, CDR1 is SQVTM and CDR2 is ANQGSEA. The V and J ends lost 4 bases and 5 bases respectively, with 11 bases between them. The CDR3 bases are TGCAGCGTTGTGGGGGGCGCGTATGGCTACACCTTC. This translates into CSVVGGAYGYTF.

Note on this clone: The sample holds other DNA sequences that translate to the same CDR3. The chain recombines TRBV7-9 with TRBJ2-1; D is unclear. The CDR3 has 13 amino acids. The V and J ends lost 1 base and 2 bases respectively, with 3 bases between them. Germline lookup yields CDR1 SEHNR and CDR2 FQNEAQ (reference sequence). The CDR3 protein is CASSLVTYNEQFF. The DNA of the CDR3 is TGTGCCAGCAGCTTAGTGACCTACAATGAGCAGTTCTTC.

CDR3 loop: CASSPSGGGPDTQYF. The CDR3 nucleotides are TGTGCCAGCAGCCCCAGCGGGGGCGGCCCAGATACGCAGTATTTT. The chain uses TRBV11-2 and TRBJ2-3, with 8 bases lining up with TRBD2. Trimming at V came to 5 bases and at J to 4 bases, leaving 8 bases not matched to a gene. The CDR3 covers 15 residues. CDR1 is SGHAT and CDR2 is FQNNGV in the germline V gene.

The V gene is TRBV7-8, the J gene TRBJ2-7, with TRBD1 matching over 7 bases. The V gene end was trimmed by 2 bases and the J gene end by 5 bases; junction bases not matched to a gene: 18. Germline V gene sequence: CDR1 SGHVS, CDR2 FQNEAQ. The CDR3 sequence is 18 residues long. CDR3 DNA sequence: TGTGCCAGCAGCTTAAAGGGGACCCCTTCGGACAGGAGGAACGAGCAGTACTTC. Amino acids: CASSLKGTPSDRRNEQYF.

V usage is TRBV27 and J usage is TRBJ2-3; the D gene is possibly TRBD2 (5 bases). This CDR3 contains 15 residues. Germline-derived CDR1 and CDR2 are MNHEY and SMNVEV (reference sequence). The germline V and J ends were trimmed by 3 bases and 7 bases, with 17 bases remaining between them. CDR3 in DNA: TGTGCCAGCAGTTTCTTTACGGGGAGAGGGAATACGCAGTATTTT. Its protein product is CASSFFTGRGNTQYF.

About this clone: Other DNA sequences in this specimen translate into the identical CDR3. The CDR3 protein is CASSWEGTEAFF. The CDR3, as DNA: TGCGCCAGCAGCTGGGAGGGAACTGAAGCTTTCTTT. The V call is TRBV5-1, the J call TRBJ1-1; no definite D call. CDR1 SGHRS and CDR2 YFSETQ come from the germline V gene. Between the trimmed V and J ends, which lost 3 bases and 5 bases, there was a span of 8 bases. This CDR3 comprises 12 residues.

Regarding this clone: Other DNA sequences in the same sample also yield this CDR3. This chain links TRBV19 with TRBJ1-1; no definite D call. V was pared by 1 base and J by 2 bases, with 8 bases between. Germline V CDR1 and CDR2: LNHDA, SQIVND (reference sequence). The CDR3 has 14 amino acids. CDR3 sequence: CASSIVPANTEAFF. For the CDR3, the DNA is TGTGCCAGTAGTATAGTACCAGCAAACACTGAAGCTTTCTTT.

This clone was detected only once. V usage is TRBV7-8 and J usage is TRBJ1-1; no clear D. CDR1 and CDR2 (germline): SGHVS, FQNEAQ. With 1 base removed from V and 3 bases from J, the gap between germline ends came to 12 bases. The CDR3 is 15 residues long. CDR3 bases: TGTGCCAGCAGCTTAGGAAACATAAGACACACTGAAGCTTTCTTT. Its protein product is CASSLGNIRHTEAFF.

V gene TRBV7-9 combines with J gene TRBJ2-7; 7 nucleotides match TRBD2. After removal of 5 bases from V and 3 bases from J, the junction contained 10 bases not matched to a gene. The CDR3 has 15 amino acids. From germline, CDR1 is SEHNR and CDR2 FQNEAQ (reference sequence). The CDR3 loop reads CASSPHSGTYYEQYF. The DNA for the CDR3 is TGTGCCAGCAGCCCCCACAGCGGGACGTACTACGAGCAGTACTTC.

The CDR3 loop reads CASGTAAVKETQYF. CDR3 DNA sequence: TGTGCCAGTGGGACCGCAGCCGTCAAAGAGACCCAGTACTTC. The chain combines TRBV19 with TRBJ2-5; D may be TRBD1 or TRBD2 (5 bases each). The CDR3 covers 14 residues. CDR1 is LNHDA, CDR2 SQIVND, per germline (reference sequence). V was clipped by 8 bases and J by 3 bases, with 16 bases between them.

The rearrangement uses TRBV6-1 and TRBJ1-2, with D maybe TRBD1 (5 bases). The CDR3 has 15 amino acids. V dropped 1 base and J dropped 2 bases, with 11 bases sitting between them. Germline V gives CDR1 MNHNS, CDR2 SASEGT. The CDR3 protein is CASSEGSAGNYGYTF. In nucleotides, the CDR3 is TGTGCCAGCAGTGAAGGATCAGCAGGGAACTATGGCTACACCTTC.

Remarks on this clone: This sample also contains other DNA sequences that code for the same CDR3. The chain recombines TRBV6-6 with TRBJ2-3; no clear D. Germline CDR1 reads MNHNY; CDR2 reads SVGAGI (reference sequence). V was clipped by 0 bases and J by 2 bases, with 3 bases between them. CDR3 length: 13 amino acids. The CDR3 sequence: CASSYSNTDTQYF. CDR3 sequence (DNA): TGTGCCAGCAGTTACTCGAACACAGATACGCAGTATTTT.